The 10 T cell receptor beta chains below come from one sample, sequenced in a study of blood T cell repertoires in COVID-19. Data came from immunoSEQ multiplex PCR; TCRdb stores just in-frame clones and leaves some out. The profile covers around 150,000 clones, with roughly 87% appearing a single time and about 4.2% taken by the ten largest. The sample was peripheral blood. These receptors all come from a woman in her fifties or sixties with active or convalescent COVID-19.

The CDR3 loop is CASSLVILSTGELFF. CDR3 sequence (DNA): TGTGCCAGCAGCTTAGTGATACTGTCAACCGGGGAGCTGTTTTTT. This chain uses TRBV5-5 with TRBJ2-2; no clear D gene. This CDR3 is 15 amino acids long. Germline loops: CDR1 SGHKS, CDR2 YYEKEE (reference sequence). V was cut by 2 bases and J by 5 bases, with 13 bases left in between.

The chain couples TRBV19 to TRBJ2-2; a weak D match, TRBD2 (6 bases). This CDR3 is 16 amino acids long. The germline gives CDR1 LNHDA, CDR2 SQIVND (reference sequence). The germline V and J ends were trimmed by 6 bases and 0 bases, with 14 bases remaining between them. The CDR3 here is CASRASDMANTGELFF. The CDR3 DNA reads TGTGCCAGTAGGGCTAGCGATATGGCGAACACCGGGGAGCTGTTTTTT.

This chain joins TRBV4-1 and TRBJ2-3, with 12 bases identical to TRBD2. From germline, CDR1 is MGHRA and CDR2 YSYEKL. This CDR3 contains 17 residues. V lost 2 bases to trimming and J lost 2 bases; unmatched junction nucleotides: 5. The CDR3 loop is CASSQQGLAGDTDTQYF. The DNA for the CDR3 is TGCGCCAGCAGCCAACAGGGACTAGCGGGCGACACAGATACGCAGTATTTT.

The chain links TRBV20-1 to TRBJ2-7; D gene ambiguous. There are 11 residues in the CDR3. Germline CDR1 DFQATT, CDR2 SNEGSKA (reference sequence). Deletions cut 2 bases from V and 3 bases from J, with 5 bases between. CDR3 nucleotide sequence: TGCAGTGCTAGATCAGGCTACGAGCAGTACTTC. Its translation is CSARSGYEQYF.

The chain uses TRBV15 and TRBJ2-1, with 9 bases that match TRBD2. Looked up from germline, CDR1 is LNHNV and CDR2 is YYDKDF (reference sequence). This CDR3 contains 16 residues. Trimming at V came to 5 bases and at J to 4 bases, leaving 9 bases not matched to a gene. DNA of the CDR3: TGTGCCACCAGCGCAGTGGGGCGGGGGGGGTACAATGAGCAGTTCTTC. Protein: CATSAVGRGGYNEQFF.

This rearrangement joins TRBV27 to TRBJ1-2, with 10 bases fitting TRBD1. Per the germline V gene, CDR1 is MNHEY and CDR2 is SMNVEV (reference sequence). J gave up 6 bases and V 6 bases, and 4 bases lay outside the gene matches. The CDR3 is made up of 13 amino acids. The CDR3 sequence: CASSLDRGHGYTF. DNA for the CDR3: TGTGCCAGCAGCCTAGACAGGGGGCATGGCTACACCTTC.

The chain joins TRBV30 to TRBJ2-7; TRBD1 is a possible D gene (6 bases). The CDR3 runs to 12 residues. V gave up 6 bases and J gave up 6 bases, with 15 bases separating them. Germline CDR1 and CDR2: GTSNPN and SVGIG (reference sequence). This chain's CDR3 is CACTGSGSEQYF. Written as DNA, the CDR3 is TGTGCCTGCACAGGGTCAGGTAGCGAGCAGTACTTC.

The CDR3 sequence: CASSEFRGHPTDTQYF. For the CDR3, the DNA is TGTGCCAGCAGTGAATTTAGGGGACACCCCACAGATACGCAGTATTTT. The chain uses TRBV6-1 and TRBJ2-3, with TRBD1 as a possible D gene (6 bases). Germline V gives CDR1 MNHNS, CDR2 SASEGT. There are 16 residues in the CDR3. Trimming took 2 bases from V and 2 from J, leaving 14 bases between them.

The V gene is TRBV4-3, the J gene TRBJ1-3, with no clear D. The CDR3 is 16 residues long. Germline V gives CDR1 LGHNA, CDR2 YSLEER. V gave up 4 bases and J gave up 0 bases, with 13 bases separating them. In DNA, the CDR3 is TGCGCCAGCAGCCGCCTCGCGGGTTCCTCTGGAAACACCATATATTTT. Translating it yields CASSRLAGSSGNTIYF.

This chain links TRBV19 with TRBJ2-2; TRBD1 aligns across 9 bases. This CDR3 contains 14 residues. In germline, CDR1 is LNHDA, CDR2 SQIVND (reference sequence). Trimming cost V 10 bases and J 5 bases; bases outside gene matches: 8. CDR3 region: CATMGQGKTGELFF. DNA for the CDR3: TGTGCCACCATGGGACAGGGTAAAACCGGGGAGCTGTTTTTT.